The TCR beta chain described here comes from a study of radiation and T cells in renal cell carcinoma (dated by TCRdb to between 2020 and 2021). Looking at the study overall: The samples were obtained from a clinical trial, where primary renal cell carcinomas were treated with 15 Gy stereotactic body radiation therapy and then removed by nephrectomy 4 weeks afterward. TCR beta sequencing covered some 55 samples in total, comprising approximately 25 tumors and about 27 peripheral blood samples. Across all 55 or so samples, more than 4,000,000 unique CDR3 nucleotide sequences, encoding 2,658,974 unique CDR3 amino acid sequences, were identified.

Remarks on this clone: Its antigen remains undetermined. No base qualities exist here, and no much larger clone lies one base off it.

General study outcomes and caveats: Changes in the blood repertoire were not tracked past 4 weeks after treatment. With a single-armed trial design, the study had no way to address how radiation dose or scheduling affects the TCR repertoire. No pretreatment tumor biopsies were available, so the baseline intratumoral presence of clonotypes could not be determined. An increase in top tumor clonotypes in blood was observed from baseline to 2 weeks post-radiation, followed by contraction by 4 weeks, which was taken to suggest transient expansion of tumor-resident clones.

This specimen's time point label, per the study, means: blood 2 weeks post-SBRT. The treatment or condition label on this specimen signifies: 15 Gy SBRT to primary tumor, nephrectomy 4 weeks later. To follow tumor-enriched clonotypes, peripheral blood was collected serially from radiation-treated patients at baseline and again at 2 weeks and 4 weeks after SBRT. Renal cell carcinoma with clear cell pathology was present in all patients. Genomic DNA for TCR sequencing was prepared using the QIAamp DNA Blood Mini Kit (Qiagen). Only samples passing all quality control checks were included in the analyses. The CDR3 spans 14 residues, from the cysteine through the phenylalanine. The CDR3 DNA has 42 bases and is translated from base 1. Following the manufacturer's recommendations, the immunoSEQ kit was used to generate TCR beta libraries from genomic DNA. For library preparation, a first multiplex PCR was performed with proprietary primers, followed by a second PCR in which unique barcodes were added, and bead cleanups were performed after each round. Each sample batch included a kit-provided positive control reaction and a negative control reaction. The final libraries were assessed on an Agilent 4200 TapeStation D1000 ScreenTape, pooled by volume, and quantified by qPCR. Sequencing was performed on an Illumina NextSeq500 using a MidOutput 150-cycle cartridge, with 156 Read1 cycles, 15 Index1 cycles, and the kit custom primers. The pooled library was loaded at approximately 0.96 pM, and approximately 20% PhiX control was spiked in. Per the source publication's procedure: The vendor-processed data were analyzed in R, and a clonotype was defined as all T cells that share the same CDR3 nucleotide sequence. In the clone abundance analyses, frequencies were normalized to the 10,000 most abundant clones in each sample. Public T cell clones, which averaged fewer than five per sample, were removed prior to analysis. An abundance difference of at least 32-fold between compartments was the criterion for calling clonotypes tumor-enriched or baseline blood-enriched. Clonotypes expanded or contracted between blood time points were identified with a beta-binomial differential abundance model. Tumor-blood repertoire similarity was measured with the Baroni-Urbani and Buser coefficient, and groups were compared using two-tailed Wilcoxon tests in R. TCRdb retrieved this table from immuneACCESS and kept in-frame rearrangements only. Not all clones are present; in checked studies, unresolved V genes account for under half, and no reason is known for the remainder. V and J calls plus clone size are reproduced from that table; the DNA served to infer D and trimming. The table for this sample lists 70,000 to 100,000 clones; 70% to 90% of them were counted only once. Approximately 22% of the sample goes to the ten largest clones.

The rearrangement combines TRBV21-1 with TRBJ2-7; the table calls TRBD2, which could not be checked here. TRBV21-1 is shown as a pseudogene. This sequence was found in a woman aged 45-65 years with renal cell carcinoma. This specimen consisted of blood, obtained from a patient whose treatment included radiotherapy and nephrectomy. The CDR3 region: CASSKSRGAYEQYF. The sequenced DNA: TGTGCCAGCAGCAAAAGTCGGGGAGCCTACGAGCAGTACTTC.